The source of this T cell receptor (beta chain) is a study of a mutant IDH1 vaccine in newly diagnosed glioma. Study at large: Patients received vaccination from 4-6 weeks after radiotherapy alone, or with temozolomide cycles. Before enrollment, patients got radiotherapy alone, temozolomide alone, or mostly the combination. Of treated patients, 62.5% were men and roughly 38% women, averaging roughly 42 years.

Notes on this clone: Its antigen is undetermined.

Stated time point: week 23, last vaccination. Vaccinated patients received 300 ug of mutant IDH1 20-mer peptide per dose, with topical imiquimod. Germline lookup yields CDR1 SGHVS and CDR2 FNYEAQ. The CDR3 is 11 amino acids. Deletions cut 1 base from V and 10 bases from J, with 7 bases between. Assay: immunoSEQ multiplex PCR; the TCRdb copy retains only in-frame clones and omits some. The top ten clones hold 3.5% to 4.5% of a sample with 65,000 or so clones, about 85% of them seen once. The rearrangement uses TRBV7-6 and TRBJ2-5; D remains ambiguous. Sequencing was performed on PBMCs, taken from a glioma patient whose treatment included an IDH1 peptide vaccine. This receptor was taken from a man aged 25 to 45 with glioma. The CDR3 sequence is CASSLGRHQYF. CDR3 sequence (DNA): TGTGCCAGCAGCTTAGGCAGACACCAGTACTTC.